This T cell receptor (beta chain) came from a study of shared clonotypes between healthy human individuals. Germline CDR1 GTSNPN, CDR2 SVGIG (reference sequence). The length of the CDR3 is 13 residues. Sorted subsets were amplified in replicate PCRs using 200 ng DNA, approximately 30,000 T cell genomes. Profiling relied on immunoSEQ multiplex PCR, and the TCRdb table lists in-frame clones only, not all of them. The data contain roughly 2.5 million clones, more than 80% of them singletons. Points on this clone: The junction departs from the called germline gene at one end, perhaps through a read error.

The J gene is TRBJ1-1, the V gene TRBV30, with D perhaps matching TRBD1 (5 bases). The sequenced sample was naive CD4+ T cells sorted from blood. Described subset: CD45RA+ positively selected. The receptor comes from a man aged 18 to 30 in good health. CDR3 sequence: CAWSRNKGTETFF. The CDR3 DNA follows: TGTGCCTGGAGCCGTAATAAAGGGACTGAAACTTTCTTT.